Detailed here is one T cell receptor beta chain. The data are from a study of blood T cell repertoires in COVID-19. Study-level background: The analysed material was cDNA or gDNA that came from T cells, B-cell-depleted T cells, or PBMCs.

Profiled with immunoSEQ multiplex PCR; TCRdb holds only in-frame clones, not every one. The table lists 80,000 to 95,000 clones, roughly 76% of them singletons. From germline, CDR1 is SQVTM and CDR2 ANQGSEA. Trimming cost V 6 bases and J 5 bases; bases outside gene matches: 6. This CDR3 has 12 residues. The material sequenced was peripheral blood. The source is a woman aged 80 or over with active or convalescent COVID-19. This chain uses TRBV29-1 with TRBJ2-5, with 7 bases fitting TRBD1. The CDR3 nucleotides are TGCAGCGTAGCCGGGACAGACGAGACCCAGTACTTC. Translation gives CSVAGTDETQYF.